This T cell receptor beta chain stems from a study of T-cell reconstitution after alpha-beta-depleted transplantation in children. There are many counts of this clonotype. No conserved phenylalanine or tryptophan ends this CDR3, so it is likely a read error. Because the CDR3's place on the DNA is in doubt, the DNA is left out and the CDR3 is given as listed by TCRdb. Unique molecular identifiers were built into the TCRbeta library. TCRdb ran MiXCR on the PCR reads and lists one entry per CDR3 protein. The top ten clones hold 5.1% of a sample with approximately 250,000 distinct CDR3 sequences, 9.7% of them seen once. Germline CDR1 is SGHKS and CDR2 is YYEKEE (reference sequence). Both ends counted, the CDR3 spans 13 residues.

The gene calls are TRBV5-5 and TRBJ1-1; TRBD1 is taken as the D call from the table, unchecked against the DNA. The TCR comes from a human donor who donated a stem cell graft to a child with SCID. Sequencing was performed on PBMCs from the stem cell graft donor, taken from the stem cell graft. The CDR3 here is CASSLGVRQGERL.